This record looks at one TCR beta chain sequence and its context. Its antigen is not known. The sample belongs to a study of cytotoxic CD8 clonotypes in ibrutinib-treated CLL. Study at large: Sequenced samples delivered averages of 255,043 productive templates and around 100,000 productive rearrangements. Study results and caveats: Public clonotypes proved infrequent, and on treatment they shrank or remained steady. The times at which samples were taken varied between sustained-remission and progressing patients.

Target depth was 1 in 200,000 to 1 in 1 million T cells, about 10x per clonotype. Measured with immunoSEQ multiplex PCR; TCRdb has only the in-frame clones, and not every one. The sample has 40,000 to 55,000 clones; approximately 87% are singletons. Trimming cost V 6 bases and J 3 bases; bases outside gene matches: 11. Germline V gene lookup returns CDR1 SNHLY and CDR2 FYNNEI. CDR3 size: 16 residues. The sample here was PBMCs, taken after 24 months of ibrutinib treatment. The rearrangement joins TRBV2 to TRBJ2-1; 7 nucleotides line up with TRBD1. This sequence originates from a human donor with chronic lymphocytic leukemia. CDR3 loop: CASRARGTEFYNEQFF. CDR3 coding DNA: TGTGCCAGCAGGGCTAGGGGGACAGAATTCTACAATGAGCAGTTCTTC.